The 6 T cell receptor beta chains below were found in one sample sequenced in a study of blood T cells in healthy people across ages. With a J-beta primer mix and a sample-barcoded 5' primer, a second PCR ran about 6 to 11 cycles. Each CDR3 protein gets one entry after TCRdb re-called the 5' RACE reads with MiXCR. The sample includes approximately 1,700,000 distinct CDR3 sequences, roughly 43% seen only once; the top ten take under 30%. The source material was blood. The receptors here all came from a human donor in good health.

This chain links TRBV6-5 with TRBJ1-1; the D is unclear. Per the germline V gene, CDR1 is MNHEY and CDR2 is SVGAGI. V was trimmed by 7 bases and J by 0 bases, leaving 9 bases between them. The CDR3 runs 13 residues. DNA for the CDR3: TGTGCCAGCACTCGCCTATTGAACACTGAAGCTTTCTTT. It translates to CASTRLLNTEAFF.

This chain connects TRBV7-2 to TRBJ1-1; D not resolved. CDR1 is SGHTA, CDR2 FQGNSA, per germline. V lost 3 bases, J lost 4 bases, and 21 bases lay in between. The CDR3 has 17 residues. CDR3 residues: CASSFFRRRDWGTEAFF. The DNA for the CDR3 is TGTGCCAGCAGCTTCTTCCGAAGACGGGATTGGGGCACTGAAGCTTTCTTT.

On this clonotype itself: One end of the junction is discordant with germline, which a read error may explain. The chain links TRBV5-1 to TRBJ1-4, with D perhaps matching TRBD1 (5 bases). CDR1 and CDR2 from the germline V gene are SGHRS and YFSETQ. The CDR3 totals 16 residues. The CDR3 region is CASSFFVRGTNEKLFF. CDR3 DNA: TGCGCCAGCAGCTTCTTTGTCCGGGGGACTAACGAAAAACTGTTTTTT.

This clonotype has only one observation. This rearrangement joins TRBV6-1 to TRBJ1-2, with TRBD1 as a possible D gene (6 bases). V was shortened by 3 bases and J by 12 bases, with 20 bases between the two germline ends. The CDR3 totals 14 residues. Germline V gene data show CDR1 as MNHNS and CDR2 as SASEGT. The chain's CDR3 is CASSDPGRVGGHTF. The CDR3 bases are TGTGCCAGCAGTGATCCTGGACGAGTGGGGGGCCACACCTTC.

The chain joins TRBV12-5 to TRBJ1-2; D not resolved. There are 13 residues in the CDR3. V was cut by 0 bases and J by 3 bases, with 5 bases left in between. Germline CDR1 reads LGHNT; CDR2 reads FRNRAP. The CDR3 here is CASGLVPYYGYTF. The CDR3 DNA is TGTGCTAGTGGTTTGGTACCATACTATGGCTACACCTTC.

This clonotype occurred a few times. The chain links TRBV4-3 to TRBJ1-2, with D unclear. The ends were cut back, 4 bases at V and 5 bases at J, with 17 bases in the middle. This CDR3 has 15 amino acids. CDR1 and CDR2 from the germline V gene are LGHNA and YSLEER. The CDR3: CASSLSRQGGYGYTF. As DNA, the CDR3 is TGCGCCAGCAGCCTCTCCCGGCAAGGAGGATATGGCTACACCTTC.